A selection of T cell receptor beta chains follows, all from one sample in a study of breast tumors, draining lymph nodes, adjacent tissues. TCRdb independently ran MiXCR on the multiplex PCR reads; one entry per CDR3 protein. The repertoire holds about 150,000 distinct CDR3 sequences, with approximately 30% as singletons. Material for sequencing was axillary lymph node tissue. All receptors derive from a female donor with breast cancer. Some clones in this sample may be carry-over from other donors' samples. Each CDR3 is given with its conserved first and last residue. D genes are given only for firm matches. Expanded clones are given a class, and other clones once, few, many or no size at all.

v_gene	j_gene	abundance	d_gene	CDR3aa	CDR3nt
TRBV9	TRBJ2-5	many	-	CASSAGYVVQETQYF	TGTGCCAGCAGCGCCGGCTATGTTGTCCAAGAGACCCAGTACTTC
TRBV4-1	TRBJ2-2	many	-	CASSPASGANTGELFF	TGCGCCAGCAGCCCGGCCTCAGGAGCGAACACCGGGGAGCTGTTTTTT
TRBV19	TRBJ2-3	many	-	CASSIDLWTPQRGDTQYF	TGTGCCAGTAGTATAGATCTATGGACACCCCAGCGCGGGGATACGCAGTATTTT
TRBV18	TRBJ2-7	many	-	CASSPKRGTPTYEQYF	TGTGCCAGCTCACCAAAGCGAGGGACCCCTACCTACGAGCAGTACTTC
TRBV7-9	TRBJ2-3	many	TRBD2	CASSSAWGGSSTDTQYF	TGTGCCAGCAGCTCGGCTTGGGGGGGGTCTAGCACAGATACGCAGTATTTT
TRBV5-1	TRBJ1-1	few	-	CASSLNGGGTEAFF	TGCGCCAGCAGCTTGAACGGCGGGGGGACTGAAGCTTTCTTT
TRBV3-1	TRBJ2-2	few	-	CASSPRATGELFF	TGTGCCAGCAGCCCCCGGGCGACCGGGGAGCTGTTTTTT
TRBV9	TRBJ2-5	many	TRBD1	CASGQGGDPSGAQYF	TGTGCCAGCGGACAGGGGGGCGACCCTTCGGGAGCCCAGTACTTC
TRBV7-2	TRBJ1-3	many	-	CASSLARSQNTIYF	TGTGCCAGCAGCTTAGCGCGGAGTCAGAACACCATATATTTT
TRBV19	TRBJ1-5	many	-	CASSNRLGNQPQHF	TGTGCCAGTAGTAACAGGCTGGGCAATCAGCCCCAGCATTTT
TRBV6-4	TRBJ1-3	-	-	CASIPRPGTSGNTIYF	TGTGCCAGCATTCCACGCCCAGGGACTTCTGGAAACACCATATATTTT
TRBV6-6	TRBJ2-3	many	-	CASSPRPAEADTQYF	TGTGCCAGCAGTCCCCGTCCTGCCGAGGCAGATACGCAGTATTTT
TRBV30	TRBJ1-1	few	-	CAWGGRRTEAFF	TGTGCCTGGGGGGGGAGGAGGACTGAAGCTTTCTTT
TRBV6-1	TRBJ1-2	few	TRBD1	CASSHGTGAMFRYGYTF	TGTGCCAGCAGTCATGGGACAGGGGCTATGTTCCGGTATGGCTACACCTTC
TRBV12-3/TRBV12-4	TRBJ2-1	many	TRBD2	CASSPPLIAGGKNEQFF	TGTGCCAGCAGCCCCCCCTTAATAGCGGGGGGGAAAAATGAGCAGTTCTTC
TRBV28	TRBJ2-6	many	-	CASSSAAVHSGANVLTF	TGTGCCAGCAGTTCGGCGGCCGTACACTCTGGGGCCAACGTCCTGACTTTC
TRBV11-2	TRBJ2-3	many	TRBD1	CASSPGDRGADTQYF	TGTGCCAGCAGCCCCGGGGACAGGGGCGCAGATACGCAGTATTTT
TRBV10-3	TRBJ2-7	-	-	CAISELGPAYYGQYF	TGTGCCATCAGTGAGTTAGGGCCAGCGTACTACGGGCAGTACTTC
TRBV30	TRBJ1-6	-	TRBD1	CACHRTGESLHF	TGTGCCTGCCACAGGACAGGGGAGTCCCTCCACTTT
TRBV7-2	TRBJ2-7	many	TRBD2	CASSLGPSGVGGYEQYF	TGTGCCAGCAGCTTAGGGCCGAGCGGGGTGGGAGGCTACGAGCAGTACTTC
TRBV28	TRBJ2-7	many	-	CASRPTGRRPYF	TGTGCCAGCAGACCTACAGGTCGTAGGCCGTACTTC
TRBV7-7	TRBJ1-6	-	TRBD1	CASSAGTGDLSPLHF	TGTGCTAGCAGCGCCGGGACAGGGGATTTATCACCCCTCCACTTT
TRBV12-3/TRBV12-4	TRBJ1-1	few	-	CASSWSLQGTEAFF	TGTGCCAGCAGTTGGTCTCTACAGGGCACTGAAGCTTTCTTT
TRBV4-3	TRBJ1-2	many	TRBD1	CASSQFLGTGGGGGYTF	TGCGCCAGCAGCCAATTCCTCGGGACAGGGGGCGGAGGTGGCTACACCTTC
TRBV7-9	TRBJ1-2	many	TRBD1	CASSLRGQGADGYPF	TGTGCCAGCAGCCTACGAGGACAGGGGGCGGATGGCTACCCCTTC
TRBV11-2	TRBJ2-3	-	-	CASSFRLGARADTQYF	TGTGCCAGCAGCTTTCGGTTAGGAGCGAGGGCAGATACGCAGTACTTT
TRBV6-2/TRBV6-3	TRBJ2-3	many	TRBD2	CASRRAGTTDTQYF	TGTGCCAGCAGAAGAGCGGGGACCACAGATACGCAGTATTTT
TRBV5-4	TRBJ2-3	many	TRBD2	CASSSSGGAGTQYF	TGTGCCAGCAGTAGTAGCGGGGGGGCTGGTACGCAGTATTTT
TRBV6-1	TRBJ2-7	-	-	CASRTSGTASDEQYF	TGTGCCAGCAGGACCTCCGGGACAGCTAGCGACGAGCAGTACTTC
TRBV20-1	TRBJ2-7	-	-	CSARGDTNYEQYF	TGCAGTGCTAGAGGGGACACCAACTACGAGCAGTACTTC
TRBV4-1	TRBJ1-2	many	-	CASSQEAGMGYGYTF	TGCGCCAGCAGCCAGGAGGCAGGGATGGGCTATGGCTACACCTTC
TRBV12-3/TRBV12-4	TRBJ2-1	-	-	CASSGQNTHNKQFF	TGTGCCAGCAGTGGACAGAACACCCACAATAAGCAGTTCTTC
TRBV19	TRBJ1-5	many	TRBD1	CASRTGTDSNQPQHF	TGTGCCAGTAGGACCGGGACAGATAGCAATCAGCCCCAGCATTTT
TRBV20-1	TRBJ2-1	-	TRBD2	CSAVTSGNNEQFF	TGCAGTGCTGTTACTAGCGGGAACAATGAGCAGTTCTTC
TRBV5-8	TRBJ2-7	many	-	CASSLGAALSYEQYF	TGTGCCAGCAGCTTGGGTGCAGCCCTCTCCTACGAGCAGTACTTC
TRBV5-1	TRBJ2-2	many	-	CASSAGPQGSLFF	TGCGCCAGCAGTGCCGGACCCCAGGGTTCGCTGTTTTTT
TRBV12-5	TRBJ2-6	many	TRBD1	CASGTGGGGANVLTF	TGTGCTAGTGGCACAGGGGGCGGTGGGGCCAACGTCCTGACTTTC
TRBV7-9	TRBJ2-6	many	-	CASSLSGSGANVLTF	TGTGCCAGCAGCTTATCCGGATCTGGGGCCAACGTCCTGACTTTC
TRBV9	TRBJ2-5	many	TRBD2	CASSPQTSSGTQYF	TGTGCCAGCAGCCCCCAGACTAGCTCGGGGACCCAGTACTTC
TRBV11-2	TRBJ1-3	-	-	CASSLEAGVATIYF	TGTGCCAGCAGCCTAGAGGCAGGGGTGGCCACCATATATTTT
TRBV12-3/TRBV12-4	TRBJ2-2	many	-	CASSLGAAGLTGELFF	TGTGCCAGCAGCCTGGGGGCCGCCGGGTTAACCGGGGAGCTGTTTTTT
TRBV20-1	TRBJ1-2	many	-	CSAGVNYGYTF	TGCAGTGCTGGGGTGAACTATGGCTACACCTTC
TRBV4-1	TRBJ2-5	many	-	CASSHPQETQYF	TGCGCCAGCAGCCATCCACAAGAGACCCAGTACTTC
TRBV5-1	TRBJ2-3	many	TRBD2	CASSLEFRLAGARDTQYF	TGCGCCAGCAGCTTGGAATTTCGGCTAGCGGGGGCCAGAGATACGCAGTATTTT
TRBV7-2	TRBJ2-1	many	-	CASSLRAAYLSYNEQFF	TGTGCCAGCAGCTTAAGGGCTGCATACCTCTCCTACAATGAGCAGTTCTTC
TRBV11-2	TRBJ1-2	many	TRBD1	CASSPQGDYGYTF	TGTGCCAGCAGCCCACAGGGGGACTATGGCTACACCTTC
TRBV7-2	TRBJ1-2	few	-	CASSPTTNYGYTF	TGTGCCAGCAGCCCGACTACTAACTATGGCTACACCTTC
TRBV19	TRBJ1-4	many	TRBD1	CASSPLGTGNEKLFF	TGTGCCAGTAGCCCTCTAGGGACAGGGAATGAAAAACTGTTTTTT
TRBV2	TRBJ1-2	many	-	CASSELRQPGYGYTF	TGTGCCAGCAGTGAATTGAGACAGCCCGGCTATGGCTACACCTTC